The present TCR beta chain was sequenced within a study of blood T cell repertoires in COVID-19. Study-level information: Sites across the United States, Italy and Spain contributed samples from acute and convalescent COVID-19. PBMCs, B-cell-depleted T cells, or T cells provided the cDNA or gDNA that made up the material.

Original analysis: Cell counts per sample came from amplifying reference gene primers. The assay was immunoSEQ multiplex PCR, and TCRdb's table has in-frame clones only and misses some. Clone size and the V and J calls come from that table; the DNA yielded D and trimming. The table records 150,000 to 200,000 clones, 81% of them present only once. The trim removed 0 bases at V and 4 bases at J, leaving 5 bases unmatched. Germline V CDR1 and CDR2: SGDLS, YYNGEE. The CDR3 has 16 residues. Sequences were obtained from peripheral blood. The chain is built from TRBV9 and TRBJ2-1; 9 bases agree with TRBD2. The TCR comes from an elderly woman with COVID-19, enrolled during active disease. CDR3 bases: TGTGCCAGCAGCGTAGAGGCTAGCGGGGATTACAATGAGCAGTTCTTC. Its translation: CASSVEASGDYNEQFF.